This T cell receptor (beta chain) was captured in a study of cytotoxic CD8 clonotypes in ibrutinib-treated CLL. At the level of the study: The cohort had some 10 relapsed/refractory and approximately 14 treatment-naive patients, around 18 IGHV unmutated. The sample average was about 270,000 productive templates and more than 90,000 productive rearrangements. Response samples followed a median 12 months of treatment, range 6 to 36. Study-wide results and caveats: Sampling of sustained-remission and progressing patients occurred at differing times.

The data were produced by immunoSEQ multiplex PCR, yet TCRdb's version contains in-frame clones alone and is incomplete. The table has just over 200,000 clones, roughly 77% seen once. There are 15 residues in the CDR3. V was trimmed by 7 bases and J by 5 bases, leaving 18 bases between them. Germline-derived CDR1 and CDR2 are MDHEN and SYDVKM. Note on this clone: What it binds is not known.

The specimen comprised PBMCs, sampled after 12 months of ibrutinib treatment. The chain links TRBV28 to TRBJ1-5; D remains ambiguous. The source is a human donor with chronic lymphocytic leukemia. The CDR3 spells CASNELTSRYQPQHF. CDR3 sequence (DNA): TGTGCCAGCAATGAATTGACATCTCGATATCAGCCCCAGCATTTT. Full variable domain (rest looked up from reference TRBV28 and TRBJ1-5): DVKVTQSSRYLVKRTGEKVFLECVQDMDHENMFWYRQDPGLGLRLIYFSYDVKMKEKGDIPEGYSVSREKKERFSLILESASTNQTSMYLCASNELTSRYQPQHFGDGTRLSIL.